This TCR beta chain derives from a study of T cells after yellow fever vaccination. Turning to the study itself: Researchers used CD3, CD45RA, CCR7 and CD95 to sort out EM, EMRA, CM and Tscm memory subsets. Study observations and caveats: FACS-sorted repertoires might harbor abundant contaminating clonotypes from the bulk population. Researchers noted that a small share of clonotypes showed up in both CD4 and CD8 compartments.

TCRdb reanalysed the 5' RACE reads using MiXCR and keeps one entry per CDR3 protein. The table lists more than 15,000 distinct CDR3 sequences, about 4.1% of them singletons. Germline loops: CDR1 MNHEY, CDR2 SVGEGT. The CDR3 totals 17 residues. V lost 0 bases and J lost 3; bases outside the gene matches: 8. J is TRBJ2-7 and V is TRBV6-2 or TRBV6-3, with 10 bases identical to TRBD2. This clonotype was obtained from a man aged 25-45 years who received the YFV17D yellow fever vaccine. The sample was PBMCs, either bulk or a sorted T-cell subset (CD4+, CD8+, memory, or dextramer-sorted; not recorded which), taken 15 days after the yellow fever booster vaccination. The CDR3 here is CASSYSAVASGSYEQYF. The CDR3 DNA sequence: TGTGCCAGCAGTTACTCTGCGGTGGCTAGCGGGAGCTACGAGCAGTACTTC.